Below, 14 T cell receptor beta chains from the same sample are listed, as sequenced in a study of blood T cell repertoires in COVID-19. TCRdb's copy holds only in-frame clones and misses some; the assay was immunoSEQ multiplex PCR. The sample includes approximately 100,000 clones, about 80% of them seen just once. Source material: peripheral blood. The receptor source for this set is a human donor in a cohort sampled during active or convalescent COVID-19.

The chain employs TRBV3-1 (or the pseudogene TRBV3-2) and TRBJ1-2; TRBD1 aligns across 11 bases. V shed 1 base and J 4 bases; nucleotides not matched to a gene: 2. The CDR3 totals 15 residues. The germline V gene encodes CDR1 LGHDT and CDR2 YNNKEL (reference sequence). CDR3 region: CASSQVGQGGYGYTF. The CDR3 DNA reads as TGTGCCAGCAGCCAAGTGGGACAGGGGGGCTATGGCTACACCTTC.

V gene TRBV11-2 combines with J gene TRBJ2-1, with 8 bases that match TRBD1. The CDR3 is 17 residues long. V lost 1 base, J lost 7 bases, and 12 bases stayed unmatched. Germline V gene lookup returns CDR1 SGHAT and CDR2 FQNNGV. In DNA, the CDR3 is TGTGCCAGCAGCTTAGGATCACAGGGGGACTGGCTTAATGAGCAGTTCTTC. Translated: CASSLGSQGDWLNEQFF.

This chain joins TRBV6-5 and TRBJ1-1, with D perhaps matching TRBD1 (5 bases). Germline V gene data show CDR1 as MNHEY and CDR2 as SVGAGI. The CDR3 contains 13 residues. Trimming left V 6 bases short and J 4 bases short, with 12 bases between. The CDR3 here is CASSGGTATEAFF. The CDR3 DNA sequence: TGTGCCAGCAGCGGCGGGACGGCCACTGAAGCTTTCTTT.

This rearrangement joins TRBV5-1 to TRBJ2-7, with TRBD1 matching 7 bases. The V gene end was trimmed by 1 base and the J gene end by 7 bases; junction bases not matched to a gene: 11. Germline CDR1 and CDR2: SGHRS and YFSETQ. This CDR3 comprises 15 residues. CDR3: CASSLNQGVTWEQYF. The DNA of the CDR3 is TGCGCCAGCAGCTTGAATCAGGGGGTTACATGGGAGCAGTACTTC. Together with reference TRBV5-1 and TRBJ2-7, the CDR3 gives the full variable domain: KAGVTQTPRYLIKTRGQQVTLSCSPISGHRSVSWYQQTPGQGLQFLFEYFSETQRNKGNFPGRFSGRQFSNSRSEMNVSTLELGDSALYLCASSLNQGVTWEQYFGPGTRLTVT.

This clone has only one observation. This chain joins TRBV24-1 and TRBJ2-1; tentatively, D is TRBD2 (6 bases). The CDR3 is made up of 17 amino acids. V shed 0 bases and J shed 0 bases, with 11 bases lying between them. The V gene's germline CDR1 is KGHDR and CDR2 SFDVKD. The CDR3 coding sequence is TGTGCCACCAGTGATTTGGGGGGGACCAACTCCTACAATGAGCAGTTCTTC. Translation: CATSDLGGTNSYNEQFF.

The chain joins TRBV4-3 to TRBJ2-5; 7 nucleotides match TRBD2. Losses at the gene ends were 0 bases for V and 5 bases for J; bases not matched to a gene: 12. The CDR3 runs to 17 residues. CDR1 and CDR2 (germline): LGHNA, YSLEER. For the CDR3, the DNA is TGCGCCAGCAGCCAAGATATTGGGGAGGGGCACGGGGAGACCCAGTACTTC. Protein: CASSQDIGEGHGETQYF.

This clone was seen more than once but under ten times. The rearrangement uses TRBV24-1 and TRBJ2-7, with 7 bases fitting TRBD1. Germline CDR1 KGHDR, CDR2 SFDVKD. The CDR3 has 14 amino acids. With 5 bases clipped from V and 2 bases from J, the junction kept 5 bases outside the gene matches. CDR3 residues: CATSGTGTAYEQYF. The CDR3 DNA reads TGTGCCACCAGTGGTACCGGGACAGCCTACGAGCAGTACTTC.

The genes are TRBV19 and TRBJ2-7, with TRBD1 matching 11 bases. There are 13 residues in the CDR3. CDR1 and CDR2 (germline): LNHDA, SQIVND (reference sequence). Losses at the gene ends were 6 bases for V and 7 bases for J; bases not matched to a gene: 5. Here the CDR3 DNA reads TGTGCCAGTAGCAGGACAGGGGGCGAGGAGCAGTACTTC. Translation: CASSRTGGEEQYF.

The V call is TRBV18, the J call TRBJ2-3; 7 bases map to TRBD1. CDR3 length: 13 residues. The junction had 0 bases not matched to a gene; V was cut back by 3 bases and J by 3 bases. Germline CDR1 KGHSH, CDR2 LQKENI. CDR3 sequence (DNA): TGTGCCAGCTCACCCAGGGGGACAGATACGCAGTATTTT. Protein sequence: CASSPRGTDTQYF.

The J gene is TRBJ2-4, the V gene TRBV2; no clear D. Deletions cut 5 bases from V and 7 bases from J, with 12 bases between. Germline V gives CDR1 SNHLY, CDR2 FYNNEI. The CDR3 loop spans 13 amino acids. The CDR3 is CASSNGQLNIQYF. The CDR3 DNA sequence: TGTGCCAGCAGTAATGGGCAGCTGAACATTCAGTACTTC.

The chain combines TRBV5-5 with TRBJ1-1; a weak D match, TRBD1 (5 bases). This CDR3 has 16 residues. The germline V gene has CDR1 SGHKS and CDR2 YYEKEE (reference sequence). The germline V and J ends were trimmed by 6 bases and 2 bases, with 20 bases remaining between them. The CDR3 is CASIHRFASDNTEAFF. The DNA for the CDR3 is TGTGCCAGCATTCACAGGTTCGCGAGCGATAACACTGAAGCTTTCTTT.

The rearrangement joins TRBV4-1 to TRBJ1-6, with TRBD1 as a possible D gene (6 bases). Germline values: CDR1 MGHRA, CDR2 YSYEKL. Trimming took off 6 bases at V and 9 bases at J, with 21 bases between the two ends. The CDR3 has 16 amino acids. Here the CDR3 reads CASRRQAADIGSPLHF. CDR3 sequence (DNA): TGCGCCAGCAGGCGACAGGCCGCGGATATCGGTTCACCCCTCCACTTT.

The rearrangement links TRBV30 to TRBJ2-1; TRBD1 matches 8 bases. This CDR3 has 14 residues. Germline V CDR1 and CDR2: GTSNPN, SVGIG (reference sequence). J was trimmed by 10 bases and V by 4 bases; bases with no gene match: 12. CDR3 residues: CAWIPGQARREQFF. CDR3 nucleotides: TGTGCCTGGATTCCGGGACAGGCTAGAAGGGAGCAGTTCTTC.

The V call is TRBV28, the J call TRBJ2-7; D is possibly TRBD1 (6 bases). Trimming left V 1 base short and J 2 bases short, with 9 bases between. Germline V gene sequence: CDR1 MDHEN, CDR2 SYDVKM. The CDR3 runs 14 residues. The CDR3, as DNA: TGTGCCAGCAGTTTATCAGGGGTTGCCTACGAGCAGTACTTC. It specifies CASSLSGVAYEQYF.